This T cell receptor beta chain stems from a study of blood T cell repertoires in COVID-19. In the authors' workflow: Estimated nucleated cell counts came from reference gene primer amplification. Sequenced by immunoSEQ multiplex PCR; TCRdb stores in-frame clones only, minus some. D and trimming come from the DNA, and the V and J calls and clone size come from that table. Among just over 300,000 clones listed, roughly 90% were seen once. V shed 3 bases, J shed 3 bases, and the junction held 10 bases outside the gene matches. The CDR3 loop spans 16 amino acids. Germline-derived CDR1 and CDR2 are KGHSH and LQKENI.

This rearrangement joins TRBV18 to TRBJ2-7; 8 nucleotides align to TRBD2. The sample was PBMCs or T cells enriched from blood (not recorded which). The receptor comes from a woman younger than 35 who had recovered from COVID-19. The CDR3 DNA is TGTGCCAGCTCACCTATAGGGGCCGGGACTAGCTACGAGCAGTACTTC. It translates to CASSPIGAGTSYEQYF.